This is a list of T cell receptor beta chains from one sample in a study of blood T cell repertoires in COVID-19. The protocol was immunoSEQ multiplex PCR, while the TCRdb copy is restricted to in-frame clones and leaves out a portion. The sample comprises some 100,000 clones, around 90% of which are singletons, and 7.5% to 10% rests with the top ten. The sample consisted of peripheral blood. The receptors derive from a woman between 65 and 79 years old with acute or convalescent COVID-19. The CDR3 runs from the conserved cysteine through the conserved F or W. The D gene is left open where the match is weak. Size values are once, few and many counts, or a class for expanded clones, and some rows have none.

V: TRBV6-5
D: .
size: .
J: TRBJ2-1
CDR3: CASRTTESYNEQFF
DNA: TGTGCCAGCAGGACAACGGAATCCTACAATGAGCAGTTCTTC

V: TRBV11-2
D: TRBD1
size: .
J: TRBJ2-1
CDR3: CASSAGQGANEQFF
DNA: TGTGCCAGCAGCGCGGGACAGGGGGCAAATGAGCAGTTCTTC

V: TRBV11-3
D: .
size: .
J: TRBJ2-1
CDR3: CASSLTASVYNEQFF
DNA: TGTGCCAGCAGCTTGACAGCCTCTGTCTACAATGAGCAGTTCTTC

V: TRBV9
D: .
size: .
J: TRBJ2-7
CDR3: CASSAEGDASYEQYF
DNA: TGTGCCAGCAGCGCCGAGGGGGACGCGTCCTACGAGCAGTACTTC

V: TRBV2
D: TRBD2
size: .
J: TRBJ2-5
CDR3: CASSWLAEHQETQYF
DNA: TGTGCCAGCAGTTGGCTAGCGGAGCACCAAGAGACCCAGTACTTC

V: TRBV4-1
D: .
size: .
J: TRBJ2-7
CDR3: CASSQPDRTYEQYF
DNA: TGCGCCAGCAGCCAACCCGACAGGACCTACGAGCAGTACTTC

V: TRBV29-1
D: TRBD2
size: .
J: TRBJ2-2
CDR3: CSVEATSGSAGELFF
DNA: TGCAGCGTTGAGGCGACTAGCGGGAGTGCCGGGGAGCTGTTTTTT

V: TRBV19
D: .
size: .
J: TRBJ2-3
CDR3: CASSRDTMRTDTQYF
DNA: TGTGCCAGTAGTAGGGACACCATGCGCACAGATACGCAGTATTTT

V: TRBV7-9
D: .
size: once
J: TRBJ1-1
CDR3: CASSPSRTTFHPEAFF
DNA: TGTGCCAGCAGCCCCAGCCGGACAACATTCCACCCTGAAGCTTTCTTT

V: TRBV6-6
D: TRBD1
size: few
J: TRBJ1-4
CDR3: CASKSTGDEKLFF
DNA: TGTGCCAGCAAATCCACAGGGGATGAAAAACTGTTTTTT

V: TRBV7-8
D: TRBD2
size: .
J: TRBJ2-7
CDR3: CASSPRRTSGTNIYEQYF
DNA: TGTGCCAGCAGCCCCCGTAGGACTAGCGGGACTAACATCTACGAGCAGTACTTC

V: TRBV24-1
D: TRBD1
size: .
J: TRBJ2-7
CDR3: CATSDPGTGSYEQYF
DNA: TGTGCCACCAGTGATCCCGGGACAGGTTCCTACGAGCAGTACTTC

V: TRBV6-1
D: .
size: .
J: TRBJ1-2
CDR3: CASSEEPGSGYGYTF
DNA: TGTGCCAGCAGTGAAGAACCGGGGAGCGGGTATGGCTACACCTTC

V: TRBV11-2
D: TRBD1
size: .
J: TRBJ1-6
CDR3: CASSLGTGSPLHF
DNA: TGTGCCAGCAGCTTAGGGACAGGGTCACCCCTCCACTTT

V: TRBV5-1
D: TRBD1
size: .
J: TRBJ1-6
CDR3: CASSSGQSLAGNSPLHF
DNA: TGCGCCAGCAGCTCGGGACAGTCTTTGGCCGGAAATTCACCCCTCCACTTT

V: TRBV5-6
D: TRBD1
size: .
J: TRBJ1-2
CDR3: CASSRQGAANYGYTF
DNA: TGTGCCAGCAGCCGACAGGGGGCAGCTAACTATGGCTACACCTTC

V: TRBV28
D: .
size: .
J: TRBJ1-2
CDR3: CASSRLGKKNYGYTF
DNA: TGTGCCAGCAGTCGACTCGGCAAGAAAAACTATGGCTACACCTTC

V: TRBV21-1
D: .
size: .
J: TRBJ2-7
CDR3: CASSKGSQGNEQYF
DNA: TGTGCCAGCAGCAAAGGATCTCAGGGGAACGAGCAGTACTTC

V: TRBV11-2
D: .
size: .
J: TRBJ1-2
CDR3: CASSLDMGRGYTF
DNA: TGTGCCAGCAGCTTAGACATGGGGCGAGGCTACACCTTC

V: TRBV11-3
D: .
size: .
J: TRBJ2-2
CDR3: CASSRGVNTGELFF
DNA: TGTGCCAGCAGCCGCGGGGTGAACACCGGGGAGCTGTTTTTT

V: TRBV5-1
D: TRBD1
size: .
J: TRBJ1-1
CDR3: CASSTGQGGYTEAFF
DNA: TGCGCCAGCAGCACCGGACAGGGGGGCTATACTGAAGCTTTCTTT

V: TRBV2
D: .
size: .
J: TRBJ2-1
CDR3: CATKIRGSDNEQFF
DNA: TGTGCCACAAAGATTAGAGGGAGTGACAATGAGCAGTTCTTC

V: TRBV6-1
D: TRBD2
size: once
J: TRBJ2-3
CDR3: CASSGSGTSGTNTQYF
DNA: TGTGCCAGCAGTGGGTCCGGGACTAGCGGGACAAATACGCAGTATTTT

V: TRBV14
D: TRBD1
size: .
J: TRBJ1-1
CDR3: CASSQVRWDRGRNTEAFF
DNA: TGTGCCAGCAGCCAAGTACGATGGGACAGGGGGCGGAACACTGAAGCTTTCTTT

V: TRBV9
D: .
size: once
J: TRBJ1-1
CDR3: CASSVTGGDTSTEAFF
DNA: TGTGCCAGCAGCGTCACGGGGGGGGACACCAGCACTGAAGCTTTCTTT

V: TRBV6-5
D: .
size: .
J: TRBJ1-6
CDR3: CASSSNSGDGSPLHF
DNA: TGTGCCAGCAGTTCTAACTCGGGGGATGGGTCACCCCTCCACTTT

V: TRBV30
D: .
size: .
J: TRBJ1-5
CDR3: CAWSVQRSLNQPQHF
DNA: TGTGCCTGGAGTGTCCAGCGGAGTCTCAATCAGCCCCAGCATTTT

V: TRBV29-1
D: .
size: .
J: TRBJ1-2
CDR3: CSVEIRGYQAGNYGYTF
DNA: TGCAGCGTTGAGATAAGGGGGTATCAAGCCGGCAACTATGGCTACACCTTC

V: TRBV11-2
D: TRBD2
size: .
J: TRBJ2-1
CDR3: CASSFSGSPYNEQFF
DNA: TGTGCCAGCAGCTTTAGCGGGAGCCCCTACAATGAGCAGTTCTTC

V: TRBV5-1
D: TRBD2
size: .
J: TRBJ2-3
CDR3: CASSLSGSGTDTQYF
DNA: TGCGCCAGCAGCTTGAGCGGGAGCGGCACAGATACGCAGTATTTT

V: TRBV24-1
D: TRBD1
size: once
J: TRBJ1-4
CDR3: CATSDSGQPNEKLFF
DNA: TGTGCCACCAGTGATTCGGGACAGCCTAATGAAAAACTGTTTTTT

V: TRBV18
D: .
size: .
J: TRBJ1-3
CDR3: CASSHDSSRGNTIYF
DNA: TGTGCCAGCTCGCATGACAGTTCACGAGGAAACACCATATATTTT

V: TRBV12-3/TRBV12-4
D: .
size: .
J: TRBJ1-1
CDR3: CASSLGAQQAFF
DNA: TGTGCCAGCAGTTTGGGCGCCCAGCAAGCTTTCTTT

V: TRBV5-4
D: .
size: .
J: TRBJ2-3
CDR3: CASSLVASSDTQYF
DNA: TGTGCCAGCAGCTTGGTGGCTAGCTCAGATACGCAGTATTTT

V: TRBV7-7
D: TRBD1
size: .
J: TRBJ2-5
CDR3: CASSSGTEYQETQYF
DNA: TGTGCCAGCAGCTCCGGGACAGAGTACCAAGAGACCCAGTACTTC

V: TRBV3-1/TRBV3-2
D: .
size: .
J: TRBJ1-1
CDR3: CASSQGLGTEAFF
DNA: TGTGCCAGCAGCCAGGGGCTGGGCACTGAAGCTTTCTTT

V: TRBV29-1
D: TRBD2
size: .
J: TRBJ2-1
CDR3: CSVAASGEWDEQFF
DNA: TGCAGCGTTGCGGCTAGCGGGGAATGGGATGAGCAGTTCTTC

V: TRBV2
D: .
size: few
J: TRBJ1-1
CDR3: CASSDPSGRETEAFF
DNA: TGTGCCAGCAGTGATCCCAGCGGGAGGGAGACTGAAGCTTTCTTT

V: TRBV28
D: TRBD1
size: .
J: TRBJ2-1
CDR3: CASSPGQGWSEQFF
DNA: TGTGCCAGCAGTCCGGGACAGGGATGGAGTGAGCAGTTCTTC

V: TRBV5-4
D: TRBD2
size: .
J: TRBJ2-1
CDR3: CASSLGLAGGDEQFF
DNA: TGTGCCAGCAGCTTAGGACTAGCGGGAGGCGATGAGCAGTTCTTC

V: TRBV5-4
D: .
size: .
J: TRBJ2-1
CDR3: CASSPEGRSLGQFF
DNA: TGTGCCAGCAGCCCCGAGGGGAGGTCCCTGGGGCAGTTCTTC